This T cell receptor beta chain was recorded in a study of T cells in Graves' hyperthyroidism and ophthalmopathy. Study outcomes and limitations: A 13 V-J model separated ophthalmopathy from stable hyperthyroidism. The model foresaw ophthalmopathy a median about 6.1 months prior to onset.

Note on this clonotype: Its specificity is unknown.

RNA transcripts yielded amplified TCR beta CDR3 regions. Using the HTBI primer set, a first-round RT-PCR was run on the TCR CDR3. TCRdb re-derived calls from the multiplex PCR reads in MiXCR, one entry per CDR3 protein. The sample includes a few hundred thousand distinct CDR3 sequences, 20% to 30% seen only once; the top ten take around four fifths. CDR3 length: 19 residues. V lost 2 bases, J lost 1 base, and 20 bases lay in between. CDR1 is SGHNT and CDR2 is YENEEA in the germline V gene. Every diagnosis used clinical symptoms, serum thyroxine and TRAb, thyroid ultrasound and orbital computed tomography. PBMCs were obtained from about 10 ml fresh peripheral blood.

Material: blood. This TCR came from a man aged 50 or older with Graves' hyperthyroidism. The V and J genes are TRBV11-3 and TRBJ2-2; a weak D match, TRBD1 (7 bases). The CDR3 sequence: CASSLFSTGTYRNTGELFF. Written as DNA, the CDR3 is TGTGCCAGCAGCTTATTTTCGACAGGGACTTATAGGAACACCGGGGAGCTGTTTTTT.